This TCR beta chain was found in a study of cytomegalovirus exposure and HLA in healthy donors. In the study overall: Later analysis reported that the approximately 110 validation repertoires shared the platform of the approximately 690 first-cohort repertoires. Study-level findings and limits: Cytomegalovirus-associated TCR beta chains were listed, numbering 164. Despite most TCR sequences being rare, some public TCRs occurred in many donors. Confirmation was obtained in vitro that a few CMV-associated chains are specific for CMV antigens.

Measured with immunoSEQ multiplex PCR; TCRdb has only the in-frame clones, and not every one. The sample includes 180,000 or so clones, roughly 86% of them seen just once. With respect to this clone: Antigen: not known.

The germline V and J ends were trimmed by 7 bases and 7 bases, with 20 bases remaining between them. The CDR3 covers 15 residues. In germline, CDR1 is MNHNY, CDR2 SVGAGI (reference sequence). This TCR was sampled from a man aged 25-40 years in good health and CMV-seropositive. This chain links TRBV6-6 with TRBJ1-5, with D possibly matching TRBD1 (5 bases). Material for sequencing was PBMCs. CDR3 region: CASNLRGGKRQPQHF. The CDR3 bases are TGTGCCAGCAATTTACGTGGGGGAAAGCGACAGCCCCAGCATTTT.